This T cell receptor beta chain was documented in a study of tumor and adjacent non-tumor tissue in lung cancer. Background on the study: Stage I to III disease affected about ten men and roughly five women aged roughly 31 to 85.

A modified ARM-PCR protocol with three rounds of nested PCR amplified TCRbeta. TCRdb independently ran MiXCR on the multiplex PCR reads; one entry per CDR3 protein. This table has about 200,000 distinct CDR3 sequences, around 71% appearing once. The CDR3 totals 17 residues. Germline V CDR1 and CDR2: PRHDT, FYEKMQ (reference sequence). RNA was extracted from bulk tissue without any cell sorting. On this clonotype itself: Compared with germline, one end of the junction differs, possibly owing to a read error.

This clonotype was obtained from a man in his 60s with non-small cell lung cancer. The rearrangement uses TRBV13 and TRBJ2-3; 15 bases are shared with TRBD2. The sample was lung tumor tissue. CDR3 amino acids: CASSRTSGGDFTDTRYF. In nucleotides, the CDR3 is TGTGCCAGCAGTCGGACTAGCGGGGGGGACTTTACAGATACGCGGTATTTT.